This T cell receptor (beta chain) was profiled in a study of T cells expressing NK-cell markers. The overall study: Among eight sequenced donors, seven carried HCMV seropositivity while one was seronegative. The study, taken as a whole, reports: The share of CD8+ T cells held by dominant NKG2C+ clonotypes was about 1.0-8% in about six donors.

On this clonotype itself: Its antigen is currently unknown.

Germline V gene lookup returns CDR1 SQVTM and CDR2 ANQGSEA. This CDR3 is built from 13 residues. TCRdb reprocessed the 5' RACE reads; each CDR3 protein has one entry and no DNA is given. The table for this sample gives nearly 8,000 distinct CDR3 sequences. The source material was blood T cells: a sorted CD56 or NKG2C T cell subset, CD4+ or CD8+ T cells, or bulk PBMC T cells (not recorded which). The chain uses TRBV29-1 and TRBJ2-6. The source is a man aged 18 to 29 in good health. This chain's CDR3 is CSVQSSGANVLTF.